What follows describes a single T cell receptor (beta chain). This receptor's antigen is unknown. The sample holds no much larger clone one base away, and base qualities are not on file. This entry is derived from a study of blood T cells in healthy people across ages (dated by TCRdb to between 2015 and 2017). Regarding the research as a whole: In model experiments, template switching captured about one uniquely barcoded TCR beta cDNA molecule for every two T cells. The study measured age-related changes in TCR beta repertoire diversity using deep sequencing normalized with unique cDNA molecular identifiers. To avoid experimental bias, donors of different ages were randomly spread across the sequencing lanes. Using the same blood draw, the study looked at two additional independent replicas of 1 million unique cDNA reads for two donors, one aged 18 to 30 and the other aged 80 or older. Four age groups were formed from the donors: young (average 16 years), middle-aged (around 37), aged (under 70) and long-lived (about 75). What the study reported, not specific to this receptor: Observed TCR beta diversity correlated strongly with the percentage of naive T cells measured by flow cytometry. Because donor CMV infection status was unknown, age-related changes in expanded clonotypes were potentially confounded. Since profiling was done on bulk unsorted PBMCs, naive and antigen-experienced compartments could not be conclusively compared. Compared with the aged group, the long-lived group had more naive CD4+ T cells, fewer expanded clones and increased TCR diversity, a pattern suggesting age selection. As age increased, observed TCR beta diversity per million T cells dropped in a roughly linear way, and a significant reduction was already evident by age 40. Estimates of total diversity from one million sequenced T cells were regarded as lower bounds and underestimates.

The CDR3 measures 15 amino acids from cysteine to phenylalanine. This entry keeps only the CDR3 DNA: 45 bases, framed from base 1. Trimming takes 5 bases from V and 7 bases from J, and the germline ends sit 17 bases apart. Via the germline V gene, CDR1 is SGHTA and CDR2 FQGNSA. The library came from 5' RACE. Instrument on record: Illumina HiSeq 2500. A second PCR of about 6 to 11 cycles was performed with a sample-barcoded 5' primer and a J-beta primer mix. A unique molecular identifier was introduced onto each TCR beta cDNA molecule by a template-switch 5' adaptor carrying 12 random nucleotides. Each sample yielded at least 3 million CDR3-containing paired-end reads. First-strand cDNA synthesis was performed from all RNA using the Mint cDNA synthesis kit, with priming by a TRBC-specific oligonucleotide. Following uracil-DNA glycosylase treatment, a first 18-cycle PCR with universal primers M1SS and BC2_uni_R was performed on all cDNA. From the authors' description of their analysis: For normalization, 1 million high-quality reads were randomly selected from each sample, with every read carrying a distinct molecular identifier. Instead of being binned into consensus sequences, reads with shared molecular identifiers were discarded. MiTCR, set to a Q25 quality threshold and the strictest error-elimination algorithm, was used for CDR3 identification, clonotype clustering and error correction. A nonparametric unseen species model with Euler transformation was used to estimate a lower bound on total TCR beta diversity. The public reads were reanalyzed by TCRdb: fastp trimming at Q25, MiXCR alignment, in-frame beta chains only. When rows share a CDR3 protein, they turn into one entry using the most common DNA and genes. TCRdb's processing, not the authors', yielded these V and J calls. In all, the sample holds about 670,000 distinct CDR3 sequences, and about 43% of those were seen once. The ten largest clones represent 30% of the sample.

Donors were a few dozen systemically healthy Caucasian individuals from Russia aged 6 to 90 years. Around 9.9 milliliters of peripheral blood were collected from each donor into EDTA-treated Vacutainer tubes. Ficoll-Paque density-gradient centrifugation was used to isolate PBMCs, with at least 6 million per sample. Trizol reagent was used to extract total RNA from PBMCs, with at least 5 micrograms per sample. For every donor, an aliquot of PBMCs went through flow cytometry to measure the percentages of naive CD45RAhigh/CD27high T cells. Sample: blood. The V and J genes are TRBV7-2 and TRBJ1-4; possibly the D gene is TRBD1, per 6 matching bases. This receptor was obtained from a man older than 75 in good health. The CDR3 has the sequence CASSLGGAAFEKLFF. The DNA is TGTGCCAGCAGCCTAGGGGGTGCGGCGTTTGAAAAACTGTTTTTT.